The TCR beta chain described here comes from a study of CD8+CD57+ T cells in acquired aplastic anemia. CDR1 and CDR2 from the germline V gene are KGHDR and SFDVKD. CDR3 size: 15 residues. The V end was cut by 11 bases, the J end by 0 bases, with 16 bases between. Genomic DNA templated the TCR beta VDJ and CDR3 profiling. Via MiXCR, TCRdb re-called the reads, giving one row per CDR3 protein. The data hold about 110,000 distinct CDR3 sequences, with 50% to 65% observed a single time. Sequencing used sorted CD4+, CD8+, or CD8+CD57+ T cells (not recorded which) from PBMCs. The receptor was derived from a human donor in good health, serving as a control. The rearrangement links TRBV24-1 to TRBJ2-1; D is undetermined. The CDR3 nucleotides are TGTGCCATCGAAGGCTCAGCAAGCTCCTACAATGAGCAGTTCTTC. It translates to CAIEGSASSYNEQFF.